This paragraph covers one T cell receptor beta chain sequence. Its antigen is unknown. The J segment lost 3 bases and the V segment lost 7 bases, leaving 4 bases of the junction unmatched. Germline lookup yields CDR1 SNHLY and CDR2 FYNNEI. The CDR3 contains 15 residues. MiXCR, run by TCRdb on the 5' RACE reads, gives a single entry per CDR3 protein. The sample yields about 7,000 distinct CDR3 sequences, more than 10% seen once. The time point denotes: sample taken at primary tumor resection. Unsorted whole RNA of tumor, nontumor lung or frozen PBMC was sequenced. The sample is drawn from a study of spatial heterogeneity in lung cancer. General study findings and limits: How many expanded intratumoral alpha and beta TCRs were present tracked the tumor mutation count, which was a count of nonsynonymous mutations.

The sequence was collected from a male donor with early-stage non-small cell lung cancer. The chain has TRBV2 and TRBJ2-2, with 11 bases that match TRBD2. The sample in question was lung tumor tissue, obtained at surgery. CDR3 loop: CASNPGLADTGELFF. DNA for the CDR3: TGTGCCAGCAACCCGGGACTAGCGGACACCGGGGAGCTGTTTTTT.